Listed below are T cell receptor beta chains from one sample, sequenced in a study of shared clonotypes between healthy human individuals. Some clones are missing from TCRdb's copy, which holds only in-frame ones; the method was immunoSEQ multiplex PCR. The sample records roughly 770,000 clones, 90% to 97% being singletons. The specimen was naive CD8+ T cells sorted from blood. These receptors were taken from a man aged 25 to 45 in good health. Both conserved end residues are trimmed from each CDR3.

J | V | CDR3
TRBJ1-1 | TRBV29-1 | SVEGTEDSNTEAF
TRBJ2-1 | TRBV19 | ASRSGRLSSYNEQF
TRBJ2-1 | TRBV10-2 | AGGSLAEQF
TRBJ1-1 | TRBV7-7 | ASSTELGAEAF
TRBJ2-7 | TRBV20-1 | SATAEGEQY
TRBJ2-3 | TRBV9 | ASSVDMGSTDTQY
TRBJ2-1 | TRBV27 | ASKGGTGWNEQF
TRBJ2-2 | TRBV27 | ASSLMLAGAVGELF
TRBJ2-7 | TRBV29-1 | SVGTVSPYEQY
TRBJ2-5 | TRBV7-6 | ASRAQGYQETQY
TRBJ2-1 | TRBV6-5 | ASSPGGPWGEQF
TRBJ2-7 | TRBV27 | ASLSLDGRESSYEQY
TRBJ2-2 | TRBV27 | ASRGSFANTGELF
TRBJ2-3 | TRBV7-2 | ASSLDSPPTTDTQY
TRBJ1-1 | TRBV2 | ASSRRGLEAF
TRBJ2-7 | TRBV27 | ATHPLGESYEQY
TRBJ2-3 | TRBV28 | ASFRGGSTDTQY
TRBJ1-1 | TRBV5-4 | ASTRGMNTEAF
TRBJ2-1 | TRBV29-1 | SVEASTSGASSSYNEQF
TRBJ1-5 | TRBV6-1 | ASSEAGTHQPQH
TRBJ2-7 | TRBV11-2 | ASSPRFGAHEQY
TRBJ1-2 | TRBV5-6 | ASSLGGGDGYT
TRBJ2-7 | TRBV15 | ATSRGSGRAYEQY
TRBJ2-7 | TRBV4-1 | ASSQPPRPGPNYEQY
TRBJ2-1 | TRBV6-4 | ASSDVASSPWGEQF
TRBJ2-3 | TRBV9 | ASSANVDTQY
TRBJ1-1 | TRBV4-3 | ASSQTGAEAF
TRBJ1-1 | TRBV4-1 | ASSRREGTEAF
TRBJ2-7 | TRBV7-6 | ASSSLAGGAYEQY
TRBJ2-7 | TRBV4-3 | ASSQDMLAGELSYEQY
TRBJ1-4 | TRBV5-6 | ASSLGLTATNEKLF
TRBJ2-3 | TRBV27 | ASSLYWGHFQDTQY
TRBJ2-5 | TRBV7-9 | ASSFPGLADQETQY